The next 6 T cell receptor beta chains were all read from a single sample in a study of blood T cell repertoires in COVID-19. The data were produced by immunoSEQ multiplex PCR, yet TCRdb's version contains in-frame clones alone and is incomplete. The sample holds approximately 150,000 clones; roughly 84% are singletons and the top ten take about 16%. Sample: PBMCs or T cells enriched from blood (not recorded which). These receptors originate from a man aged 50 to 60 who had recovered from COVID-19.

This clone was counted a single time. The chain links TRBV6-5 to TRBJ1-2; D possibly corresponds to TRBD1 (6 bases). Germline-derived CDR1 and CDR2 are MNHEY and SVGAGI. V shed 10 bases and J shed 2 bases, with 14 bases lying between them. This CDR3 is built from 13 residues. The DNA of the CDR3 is TGTGCCACCCGCATAACAGGGAACTATGGCTACACCTTC. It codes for CATRITGNYGYTF.

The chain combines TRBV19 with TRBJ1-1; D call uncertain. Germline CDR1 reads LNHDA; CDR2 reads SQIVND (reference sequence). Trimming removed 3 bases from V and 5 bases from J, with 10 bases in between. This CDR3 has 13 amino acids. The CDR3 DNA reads TGTGCCAGTAGTATCGACATCAGGACTGAAGCTTTCTTT. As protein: CASSIDIRTEAFF.

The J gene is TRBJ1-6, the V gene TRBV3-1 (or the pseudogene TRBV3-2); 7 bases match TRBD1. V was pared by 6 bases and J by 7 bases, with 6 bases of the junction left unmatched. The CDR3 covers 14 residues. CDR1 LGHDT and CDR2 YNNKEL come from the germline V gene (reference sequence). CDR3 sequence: CASREQGFNSPLHF. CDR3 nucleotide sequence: TGTGCCAGCAGGGAACAGGGGTTCAATTCACCCCTCCACTTT.

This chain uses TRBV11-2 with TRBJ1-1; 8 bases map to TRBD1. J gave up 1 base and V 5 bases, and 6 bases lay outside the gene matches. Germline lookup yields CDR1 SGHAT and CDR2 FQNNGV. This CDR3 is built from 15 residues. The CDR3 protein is CASSGRTGKNTEAFF. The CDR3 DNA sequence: TGTGCCAGCAGCGGACGGACAGGGAAGAACACTGAAGCTTTCTTT.

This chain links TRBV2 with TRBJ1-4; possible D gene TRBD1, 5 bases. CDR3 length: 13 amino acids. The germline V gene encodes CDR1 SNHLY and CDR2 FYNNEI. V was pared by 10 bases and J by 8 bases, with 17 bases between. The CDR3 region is CANRSGFGEKLFF. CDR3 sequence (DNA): TGTGCCAACAGGTCAGGGTTTGGGGAAAAACTGTTTTTT.

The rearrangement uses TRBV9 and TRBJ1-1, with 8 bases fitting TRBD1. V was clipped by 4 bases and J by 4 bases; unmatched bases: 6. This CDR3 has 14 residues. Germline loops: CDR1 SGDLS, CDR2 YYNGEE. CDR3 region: CASSNGQGSTEAFF. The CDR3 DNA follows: TGTGCCAGCAGCAACGGACAGGGAAGCACTGAAGCTTTCTTT.